The present TCR beta chain was sequenced within a study of blood T cell repertoires in COVID-19. Study details: The United States, Italy and Spain supplied acute and convalescent COVID-19 samples. T cells, B-cell-depleted T cells, or PBMCs supplied cDNA or gDNA.

Original processing methods: By means of reference gene primer amplification, nucleated cell counts were estimated. TCRdb keeps only in-frame clones here, not all; method: immunoSEQ multiplex PCR. The D gene and trimming were derived from the DNA, and the V and J assignments and clone size from that table. The data show tens of thousands of clones, around 76% seen once. This clone appeared once. The source material was peripheral blood. This TCR derives from a woman aged 60-70 years with acute or convalescent COVID-19.

CDR3 sequence reads: CASNIGTGVTDTQYF. CDR3 DNA sequence: TGTGCCAGCAACATCGGGACAGGGGTCACAGATACGCAGTATTTT. The chain couples TRBV27 to TRBJ2-3; 10 nucleotides line up with TRBD1. This CDR3 has 15 residues. Trimming removed 7 bases from V and 2 bases from J; junction bases left unmatched: 6. Germline V lookup: CDR1 MNHEY, CDR2 SMNVEV (reference sequence).